This TCR beta chain was obtained from a study of shared clonotypes between healthy human individuals. Whole-study results and caveats: The sharing of 4.5% to 5.5% of naive CD4 clonotypes was seen across a handful of donors.

The data were produced by immunoSEQ multiplex PCR, yet TCRdb's version contains in-frame clones alone and is incomplete. The sample lists millions of clones, approximately 90% occurring once. Germline CDR1 is GTSNPN and CDR2 is SVGIG (reference sequence). The germline V and J ends were trimmed by 4 bases and 4 bases, with 16 bases remaining between them. The CDR3 loop spans 14 amino acids. This clone was counted between two and nine times. Its antigen is not identified. Material for sequencing was naive CD4+ T cells sorted from blood. Indicated subset: CD45RA+ positively selected. The sequence was collected from a man aged 18 to 30 in good health. The chain has TRBV30 and TRBJ1-1, with a possible D match to TRBD1 (5 bases). The CDR3 coding sequence is TGTGCCTGGACCCCAGGGCCGAGGGGCACTGAAGCTTTCTTT. This codes for CAWTPGPRGTEAFF.